The next 26 T cell receptor beta chains were all read from a single sample in a study of OX40 agonist ivuxolimab in advanced cancers. TCRdb's table, derived via immunoSEQ multiplex PCR, lists solely in-frame clones and lacks some. The profile shows fewer than 70,000 clones, around 78% of them singletons. The specimen comprised CD4+ or CD8+ T cells sorted from blood, sampled in a trial of the OX40 agonist ivuxolimab. All receptors come from an adult with an advanced solid tumor such as melanoma, head and neck, liver or kidney cancer.

This chain joins TRBV14 and TRBJ2-5, with D perhaps matching TRBD2 (5 bases). Germline CDR1 and CDR2: SGHDN and FVKESK. Trimming removed 6 bases from V and 1 base from J, with 9 bases in between. CDR3 length: 13 amino acids. The CDR3 region is CASRIRGQETQYF. CDR3 sequence (DNA): TGTGCCAGCAGAATCCGGGGCCAAGAGACCCAGTACTTC.

The V gene is TRBV5-4, the J gene TRBJ2-5, with 10 bases fitting TRBD2. Trimming removed 2 bases from V and 1 base from J; junction bases left unmatched: 2. The germline V gene encodes CDR1 SGHNT and CDR2 YYREEE (reference sequence). The CDR3 extends over 15 amino acids. The CDR3 reads CASSLLAGTQETQYF. CDR3 nucleotides: TGTGCCAGCAGCTTACTAGCGGGGACCCAAGAGACCCAGTACTTC.

This chain joins TRBV7-3 and TRBJ2-7; D might be TRBD1 (5 bases). Germline V gene data show CDR1 as SGHTA and CDR2 as FQGTGA. CDR3 size: 15 residues. V gave up 1 base and J gave up 6 bases, with 16 bases separating them. This CDR3 reads CASSLNPGQGSEQYF. The CDR3 region has the DNA TGTGCCAGCAGCTTAAACCCTGGTCAGGGTTCCGAGCAGTACTTC.

The chain joins TRBV19 to TRBJ1-3; 9 bases are a match to TRBD1. The trim removed 7 bases at V and 6 bases at J, leaving 7 bases unmatched. There are 14 residues in the CDR3. Per the germline V gene, CDR1 is LNHDA and CDR2 is SQIVND (reference sequence). The CDR3 is CASKTGGAENTIYF. The CDR3 DNA is TGTGCCAGTAAGACAGGGGGTGCGGAAAACACCATATATTTT.

Ten or more counts support this clone. This chain links TRBV4-1 with TRBJ1-4; 7 bases match TRBD1. V lost 5 bases and J lost 8; bases outside the gene matches: 8. The germline gives CDR1 MGHRA, CDR2 YSYEKL. The CDR3 contains 14 residues. CDR3: CASSVRGGQEKLFF. The CDR3 DNA is TGCGCCAGCAGCGTCAGAGGGGGCCAAGAAAAACTGTTTTTT.

The J gene is TRBJ2-7, the V gene TRBV11-2; D may be TRBD1 (5 bases). The germline V gene has CDR1 SGHAT and CDR2 FQNNGV. Trimming shortened V by 1 base and J by 5 bases, and 15 bases separated the two germline ends. CDR3 size: 15 residues. The CDR3 protein is CASSLVGQDFNEQYF. As DNA, the CDR3 is TGTGCCAGCAGCTTAGTGGGGCAAGATTTTAACGAGCAGTACTTC.

The chain links TRBV5-1 to TRBJ2-7; D remains unclear. This CDR3 has 16 residues. Germline CDR1 reads SGHRS; CDR2 reads YFSETQ. Trimming took 5 bases from V and 3 from J, leaving 21 bases between them. The CDR3 bases are TGCGCCAGCAGTCGCAGCCTTTTCTTAGGCTTCTACGAGCAGTACTTC. As protein: CASSRSLFLGFYEQYF.

This clone has a single count. This chain links TRBV7-3 with TRBJ2-5; D tentatively fits TRBD1 or TRBD2 (7 bases each). V was cut by 5 bases and J by 1 base, with 14 bases left in between. Per the germline V gene, CDR1 is SGHTA and CDR2 is FQGTGA. This CDR3 is 15 amino acids long. CDR3 amino acids: CASSRQGGGQETQYF. The CDR3 nucleotides are TGTGCCAGCAGCCGACAGGGCGGGGGCCAAGAGACCCAGTACTTC.

This chain uses TRBV30 with TRBJ1-3; D call uncertain. The germline V and J ends were trimmed by 4 bases and 3 bases, with 7 bases remaining between them. Germline V gives CDR1 GTSNPN, CDR2 SVGIG (reference sequence). There are 12 residues in the CDR3. The CDR3 here is CAWKLYGNTIYF. The CDR3 DNA reads TGTGCCTGGAAACTGTATGGAAACACCATATATTTT.

The V call is TRBV7-2, the J call TRBJ1-3; no firm D call. The CDR3 has 16 residues. Germline V gene data show CDR1 as SGHTA and CDR2 as FQGNSA. Trimming left V 5 bases short and J 0 bases short, with 14 bases between. CDR3 DNA sequence: TGTGCCAGCAGCCGAGGGTCCCAACGCTCTGGAAACACCATATATTTT. Protein product: CASSRGSQRSGNTIYF. Full variable domain (missing parts from reference TRBV7-2 and TRBJ1-3): GAGVSQSPSNKVTEKGKDVELRCDPISGHTALYWYRQSLGQGLEFLIYFQGNSAPDKSGLPSDRFSAERTGGSVSTLTIQRTQQEDSAVYLCASSRGSQRSGNTIYFGEGSWLTVV.

This sequence joins TRBV7-2 and TRBJ2-1; the D gene is possibly TRBD2 (6 bases). This CDR3 contains 14 residues. Germline V lookup: CDR1 SGHTA, CDR2 FQGNSA. V lost 1 base and J 8 bases, leaving 12 bases between the germline ends. The CDR3 coding sequence is TGTGCCAGCAGCTTAGGGTCAGGGAGGCATGAGCAGTTCTTC. This codes for CASSLGSGRHEQFF.

The rearrangement joins TRBV6-1 to TRBJ2-5; a weak D match, TRBD1 (6 bases). The germline gives CDR1 MNHNS, CDR2 SASEGT. This CDR3 is 13 amino acids long. With 7 bases removed from V and 2 bases from J, the gap between germline ends came to 11 bases. As DNA, the CDR3 is TGTGCCAGCACAGGACAGCTTCAAGAGACCCAGTACTTC. The encoded protein is CASTGQLQETQYF.

The chain is built from TRBV18 and TRBJ2-1; 7 bases are a match to TRBD2. This CDR3 region has 14 residues. CDR1 and CDR2 (germline): KGHSH, LQKENI. Trimming at V came to 2 bases and at J to 9 bases, leaving 7 bases not matched to a gene. CDR3 sequence reads: CASSPLGGPSEQFF. CDR3 in DNA: TGTGCCAGCTCACCATTGGGAGGGCCCAGTGAGCAGTTCTTC.

The CDR3 sequence is CASSQERTSGVLGGTQYF. The CDR3, as DNA: TGTGCCAGCAGCCAAGAGCGGACTAGCGGGGTCCTAGGGGGTACGCAGTATTTT. J is TRBJ2-3 and V is TRBV4-2, with TRBD2 matching over 12 bases. CDR1 and CDR2 (germline): LGHNA, YNFKEQ. The CDR3 runs to 18 residues. V shed 0 bases and J 8 bases; nucleotides not matched to a gene: 12.

The V and J genes are TRBV6-1 and TRBJ1-5; maybe TRBD1 (5 bases). The germline CDR1 and CDR2 sequences are MNHNS and SASEGT. The CDR3 runs 15 residues. Trimming shortened V by 2 bases and J by 1 base, and 9 bases separated the two germline ends. The CDR3 region is CASSEQGTSNQPQHF. For the CDR3, the DNA is TGTGCCAGCAGTGAACAGGGTACAAGCAATCAGCCCCAGCATTTT.

Only a few counts were recorded for this clone. The chain joins TRBV4-1 to TRBJ1-2, with D tentatively TRBD1 (6 bases). The CDR3 covers 15 residues. V was pared by 2 bases and J by 0 bases, with 10 bases between. Germline CDR1 and CDR2: MGHRA and YSYEKL. CDR3 nucleotides: TGCGCCAGCAGCCAAAGGGGGTACGCTAACTATGGCTACACCTTC. Amino acid sequence: CASSQRGYANYGYTF.

This clone is judged medium-sized. The chain carries TRBV6-5 and TRBJ1-3; D gene ambiguous. CDR1 MNHEY and CDR2 SVGAGI come from the germline V gene. The V end lost 2 bases, the J end lost 4 bases, and 3 bases lay between the germline ends. CDR3 size: 12 residues. In DNA, the CDR3 is TGTGCCAGCAGTTACGAGGGAAACACCATATATTTT. It encodes CASSYEGNTIYF.

This clone was detected a few times. The chain links TRBV5-6 to TRBJ2-7; TRBD1 or TRBD2 may be the D gene (6 bases each). The CDR3 has 18 amino acids. The germline CDR1 and CDR2 sequences are SGHDT and YYEEEE. V lost 0 bases, J lost 4 bases, and 23 bases lay in between. The CDR3 region has the DNA TGTGCCAGCAGCTTGGTGCCCTCTGTCCCGGGGGCGGGGTACGAGCAGTACTTC. Residues: CASSLVPSVPGAGYEQYF. Full variable domain (missing parts from reference TRBV5-6 and TRBJ2-7): DAGVTQSPTHLIKTRGQQVTLRCSPKSGHDTVSWYQQALGQGPQFIFQYYEEEERQRGNFPDRFSGHQFPNYSSELNVNALLLGDSALYLCASSLVPSVPGAGYEQYFGPGTRLTVT.

This chain joins TRBV2 and TRBJ1-2; D is unresolved. Germline V CDR1 and CDR2: SNHLY, FYNNEI. The V and J ends lost 0 bases and 9 bases respectively, with 17 bases between them. This CDR3 has 15 residues. CDR3 DNA: TGTGCCAGCAGTGAAGCGCTTCAGGCCGGATCCCGCTACACCTTC. Amino acids: CASSEALQAGSRYTF.

This chain uses TRBV7-3 with TRBJ2-7, with D hard to call. V lost 2 bases, J lost 6 bases, and 11 bases lay in between. Germline CDR1 reads SGHTA; CDR2 reads FQGTGA. The CDR3 has 13 residues. The CDR3 sequence: CASSLVEWGEQYF. The CDR3 DNA reads as TGTGCCAGCAGCTTAGTGGAATGGGGCGAGCAGTACTTC.

The V call is TRBV28, the J call TRBJ1-1; no definite D call. V dropped 6 bases and J dropped 10 bases, with 18 bases sitting between them. The CDR3 has 13 amino acids. Per germline, CDR1 MDHEN and CDR2 SYDVKM. CDR3 region: CASRGRERWGAFF. DNA for the CDR3: TGTGCCAGCAGAGGCCGAGAGAGATGGGGAGCTTTCTTT.

V and J are TRBV30 and TRBJ2-3; 10 nucleotides agree with TRBD1. V shed 8 bases and J 2 bases; nucleotides not matched to a gene: 7. Germline CDR1 GTSNPN, CDR2 SVGIG (reference sequence). CDR3 length: 14 residues. CDR3 region: CALQTGGHTDTQYF. The CDR3 nucleotides read TGTGCCCTTCAGACAGGGGGCCACACAGATACGCAGTATTTT.

V usage is TRBV7-9 and J usage is TRBJ2-5, with D hard to call. The germline V gene has CDR1 SEHNR and CDR2 FQNEAQ (reference sequence). The CDR3 length is 14 residues. The V end was cut by 0 bases, the J end by 3 bases, with 8 bases between. The CDR3 protein is CASSLANWEETQYF. The CDR3 nucleotides read TGTGCCAGCAGCTTAGCCAACTGGGAAGAGACCCAGTACTTC.

The gene calls are TRBV10-2 and TRBJ2-7; no reliable D call. V was trimmed by 2 bases and J by 3 bases, leaving 14 bases between them. CDR3 length equals 15 residues. CDR1 WSHSY and CDR2 SAAADI come from the germline V gene. The CDR3 spells CASSEPRAGNYEQYF. CDR3 in DNA: TGCGCCAGCAGTGAGCCGCGCGCAGGAAACTACGAGCAGTACTTC.

The V and J genes are TRBV4-2 and TRBJ2-7, with TRBD1 as a possible D gene (7 bases). The CDR3 is 15 residues long. Germline V gene sequence: CDR1 LGHNA, CDR2 YNFKEQ. Deletions cut 0 bases from V and 2 bases from J, with 11 bases between. In DNA form, the CDR3 reads TGTGCCAGCAGCCAAGATGGGGGGACAGCCTACGAGCAGTACTTC. It specifies CASSQDGGTAYEQYF.

The rearrangement uses TRBV19 and TRBJ1-1; perhaps TRBD1 as D (5 bases). Between the trimmed V and J ends, which lost 9 bases and 1 base, there was a span of 12 bases. This CDR3 contains 13 residues. Germline-derived CDR1 and CDR2 are LNHDA and SQIVND (reference sequence). CDR3 sequence reads: CARADKTNTEAFF. The CDR3 DNA reads as TGTGCCAGGGCGGACAAAACGAACACTGAAGCTTTCTTT.